This is a list of T cell receptor delta chains from one sample in a study of gammadelta T cells in human blood. TCRdb re-called clones from the RT-PCR reads via CATT. In the table there are approximately 710 delta-chain clones, around 53% of which are singletons. The sample was Vgamma9Vdelta2 gamma-delta T cells from infant blood. These receptors all stem from a human donor. CDR3s include the opening cysteine and the closing phenylalanine or tryptophan. Fields, in order: V gene, J gene, clone size, D gene, CDR3 DNA, CDR3 protein. A D gene is named only where the DNA matches it firmly. Not all rows give a size; the values are once, few, many and, for expanded clones, a class.

v_gene: TRDV2; j_gene: TRDJ3; abundance: hyperexpanded; d_gene: TRDD3; CDR3nt: TGTGCCTGTGACAGTACTGGGGGATCCTGGGACACCCGACAGATGTTTTTC; CDR3aa: CACDSTGGSWDTRQMFF
v_gene: TRDV2; j_gene: TRDJ3; abundance: hyperexpanded; d_gene: -; CDR3nt: TGTGCCTGTGACACCCTCGGCCCGGGGGCTTCCAGCTCCTGGGACACCCGACAGATGTTTTTC; CDR3aa: CACDTLGPGASSSWDTRQMFF
v_gene: TRDV2; j_gene: TRDJ3; abundance: once; d_gene: TRDD3; CDR3nt: TGTGCCTGTGACACAGGGAGGGGGATACCGAGCTCCTGGGACACCCGACAGATGTTTTTC; CDR3aa: CACDTGRGIPSSWDTRQMFF
v_gene: TRDV2; j_gene: TRDJ3; abundance: large; d_gene: -; CDR3nt: TGTGCCTGTGACACGGCTGGGTTTAGCTCCTGGGACACCCGACAGATGTTTTTC; CDR3aa: CACDTAGFSSWDTRQMFF
v_gene: TRDV2; j_gene: TRDJ2; abundance: -; d_gene: TRDD3; CDR3nt: TGTGCCTGTGACACGATTCTGGGGGATACGGCACAACTCTTCTTT; CDR3aa: CACDTILGDTAQLFF
v_gene: TRDV2; j_gene: TRDJ3; abundance: hyperexpanded; d_gene: TRDD3; CDR3nt: TGTGCCTGTGACTGGGGGAGCTCCTGGGACACCCGACAGATGTTTTTC; CDR3aa: CACDWGSSWDTRQMFF
v_gene: TRDV2; j_gene: TRDJ2; abundance: hyperexpanded; d_gene: TRDD3; CDR3nt: TGTGCCTGTGACACCGTGGGGGATACTTTGACAGCACAACTCTTCTTT; CDR3aa: CACDTVGDTLTAQLFF
v_gene: TRDV2; j_gene: TRDJ2; abundance: -; d_gene: TRDD3; CDR3nt: TGTGCCTGTGACAATACTGGGGGATCCCCTTTGACAGCACAACTCTTCTTT; CDR3aa: CACDNTGGSPLTAQLFF
v_gene: TRDV2; j_gene: TRDJ3; abundance: medium-sized; d_gene: TRDD3; CDR3nt: TGTGCCTGTGACACGGGCTGGGGGATACCTAGCTCCTGGGACACCCGACAGATGTTTTTC; CDR3aa: CACDTGWGIPSSWDTRQMFF
v_gene: TRDV2; j_gene: TRDJ3; abundance: large; d_gene: TRDD3; CDR3nt: TGTGCCTGTGACGCCATGGGGGATACGAGCTCCTGGGACACCCGACAGATGTTTTTC; CDR3aa: CACDAMGDTSSWDTRQMFF
v_gene: TRDV2; j_gene: TRDJ3; abundance: -; d_gene: TRDD3; CDR3nt: TGTGCCTGTGACACCCTACTGGGGGACTCCTGGGACACCCGACAGATGTTTTTC; CDR3aa: CACDTLLGDSWDTRQMFF
v_gene: TRDV2; j_gene: TRDJ2; abundance: -; d_gene: TRDD3; CDR3nt: TGTGCCTGTGACATACTGGGGGACATCCCTTTGACAGCACAACTCTTCTTT; CDR3aa: CACDILGDIPLTAQLFF
v_gene: TRDV2; j_gene: TRDJ1; abundance: large; d_gene: TRDD3; CDR3nt: TGTGCCTGTGACGTACTGGGGGATACGCACACCGATAAACTCATCTTT; CDR3aa: CACDVLGDTHTDKLIF
v_gene: TRDV2; j_gene: TRDJ3; abundance: -; d_gene: -; CDR3nt: TGTGCCTGTGACTTGGTTACTGGTGCCTCCTGGGACACCCGACAGATGTTTTTC; CDR3aa: CACDLVTGASWDTRQMFF
v_gene: TRDV2; j_gene: TRDJ2; abundance: -; d_gene: TRDD3; CDR3nt: TGTGCCTGTGACACCGCACTGGGGGATACTTTGACAGCACAACTCTTCTTT; CDR3aa: CACDTALGDTLTAQLFF
v_gene: TRDV2; j_gene: TRDJ3; abundance: hyperexpanded; d_gene: TRDD3; CDR3nt: TGTGCCTGTGACACTGGGGGATCAAGCTCCTGGGACACCCGACAGATGTTTTTC; CDR3aa: CACDTGGSSSWDTRQMFF
v_gene: TRDV2; j_gene: TRDJ3; abundance: large; d_gene: -; CDR3nt: TGTGCCTGTGACACCCTTTCACTCAGCTCCTGGGACACCCGACAGATGTTTTTC; CDR3aa: CACDTLSLSSWDTRQMFF
v_gene: TRDV2; j_gene: TRDJ3; abundance: hyperexpanded; d_gene: TRDD3; CDR3nt: TGTGCCTGTGACACCGTACTGGGGGATACCCTCATCTCCTGGGACACCCGACAGATGTTTTTC; CDR3aa: CACDTVLGDTLISWDTRQMFF
v_gene: TRDV2; j_gene: TRDJ1; abundance: -; d_gene: TRDD3; CDR3nt: TGTGCCCGCGATCTACTGGGGGACACCGATAAACTCATCTTT; CDR3aa: CARDLLGDTDKLIF
v_gene: TRDV2; j_gene: TRDJ3; abundance: -; d_gene: TRDD3; CDR3nt: TGTGCCTGTGACGGTGCTGGGGGCTTCCGCTCCTGGGACACCCGACAGATGTTTTTC; CDR3aa: CACDGAGGFRSWDTRQMFF
v_gene: TRDV2; j_gene: TRDJ1; abundance: -; d_gene: TRDD3; CDR3nt: TGTGCCTGTGACACGGTGGGGGATAAGAGCACCGATAAACTCATCTTT; CDR3aa: CACDTVGDKSTDKLIF
v_gene: TRDV2; j_gene: TRDJ1; abundance: -; d_gene: TRDD3; CDR3nt: TGTGCCTGTGACACCGTACTGGGGGATAGCTCCTGGGACACCGATAAACTCATCTTT; CDR3aa: CACDTVLGDSSWDTDKLIF
v_gene: TRDV2; j_gene: TRDJ3; abundance: -; d_gene: -; CDR3nt: TGTGCCTGTGACACGGTAGGAGCTTCCTGGGACACCCGACAGATGTTTTTC; CDR3aa: CACDTVGASWDTRQMFF
v_gene: TRDV2; j_gene: TRDJ3; abundance: few; d_gene: -; CDR3nt: TGTGCCTGTGACAAAATACTGTACTTATCCTGGGACACCCGACAGATGTTTTTC; CDR3aa: CACDKILYLSWDTRQMFF
v_gene: TRDV2; j_gene: TRDJ3; abundance: hyperexpanded; d_gene: TRDD3; CDR3nt: TGTGCCTGTGACACTGGGGGATACTACTCCTGGGACACCCGACAGATGTTTTTC; CDR3aa: CACDTGGYYSWDTRQMFF
v_gene: TRDV2; j_gene: TRDJ3; abundance: medium-sized; d_gene: TRDD3; CDR3nt: TGTGCCTGTGAGGAGTTACTGGGGGATAGCTCCTGGGACACCCGACAGATGTTTTTC; CDR3aa: CACEELLGDSSWDTRQMFF
v_gene: TRDV2; j_gene: TRDJ2; abundance: -; d_gene: TRDD3; CDR3nt: TGTGCCTGTGATCTTGTACTGGGGGATACTTTGACAGCACAACTCTTCTTT; CDR3aa: CACDLVLGDTLTAQLFF
v_gene: TRDV2; j_gene: TRDJ3; abundance: medium-sized; d_gene: TRDD3; CDR3nt: TGTGCCTGTGACACCGTCGTTACTGGGGGACCAAGCTCCTGGGACACCCGACAGATGTTTTTC; CDR3aa: CACDTVVTGGPSSWDTRQMFF
v_gene: TRDV2; j_gene: TRDJ1; abundance: -; d_gene: TRDD3; CDR3nt: TGTGCCTGTGACGCCATGGGGGATATGGACGATAAACTCATCTTT; CDR3aa: CACDAMGDMDDKLIF
v_gene: TRDV2; j_gene: TRDJ1; abundance: -; d_gene: TRDD3; CDR3nt: TGTGCCTGTGACACCGTACTGGGGGATACGGACGATAAACTCATCTTT; CDR3aa: CACDTVLGDTDDKLIF
v_gene: TRDV2; j_gene: TRDJ1; abundance: -; d_gene: -; CDR3nt: TGTGCCTGTGACACCGTTACGAGCTCCTGGGACACCGATAAACTCATCTTT; CDR3aa: CACDTVTSSWDTDKLIF